Given below is one TCR beta chain in context. The antigen is unknown. The germline CDR1 and CDR2 sequences are MNHEY and SMNVEV (reference sequence). V lost 3 bases to trimming and J lost 0 bases, with 9 bases between them. The CDR3 loop spans 14 amino acids. This sample is part of a study of blood T cells in healthy people across ages. Study as a whole: About one barcoded beta molecule per two T cells was the capture yield of template switching. General study points: Older age coincided with a roughly linear decline in TCR beta diversity per million T cells. The long-lived group displayed more naive CD4+ cells, plus higher diversity, than the aged donors did.

The authors ran a second PCR of 7 to 11 cycles using a sample-barcoded 5' primer and a J-beta primer mix. Each of the cDNA molecules was tagged by a template-switch adaptor with 12 random nucleotides. TCRdb independently ran MiXCR on the 5' RACE reads; one entry per CDR3 protein. The table includes about 2 million distinct CDR3 sequences, around 50% detected once. The chain links TRBV27 to TRBJ2-7; D gene uncertain. The clonotype was recovered from a woman between 40 and 55 years old in good health. The sequencing input was blood. The CDR3 spells CASSFARFSYEQYF. The CDR3, as DNA: TGTGCCAGCAGTTTCGCTCGGTTCTCCTACGAGCAGTACTTC.